The clone carrying this TCR beta chain was detected many times. The antigen is undetermined. This record belongs to a study of early T cells in non-severe SARS-CoV-2 infection. Overall study: Sequencing targeted bulk RNA from unsorted whole blood, leaving chains unpaired. Study observations and caveats: Anti-spike CD8 specificities were favored by VDJdb matching, whose results missed private and CD4 specificities.

CDR1 is KGHDR and CDR2 is SFDVKD in the germline V gene. V was cut by 1 base and J by 4 bases, with 11 bases left in between. The CDR3 extends over 15 amino acids. Unique molecular identifiers (one per individual cDNA molecule) were attached. TCRdb independently ran MiXCR on the 5' RACE reads; one entry per CDR3 protein. The sample includes approximately 27,000 distinct CDR3 sequences, over 8.5% seen only once; the top ten take roughly 15%. The TCR was taken from an adult who was a healthcare worker with PCR-confirmed SARS-CoV-2 infection or an uninfected control (not recorded which). Sequenced material: whole blood. The chain employs TRBV24-1 and TRBJ2-3, with D possibly matching TRBD1 (6 bases). The CDR3 is CATSDFTGSSDTQYF. CDR3 DNA sequence: TGTGCCACCAGTGATTTTACAGGGTCCTCAGATACGCAGTATTTT.